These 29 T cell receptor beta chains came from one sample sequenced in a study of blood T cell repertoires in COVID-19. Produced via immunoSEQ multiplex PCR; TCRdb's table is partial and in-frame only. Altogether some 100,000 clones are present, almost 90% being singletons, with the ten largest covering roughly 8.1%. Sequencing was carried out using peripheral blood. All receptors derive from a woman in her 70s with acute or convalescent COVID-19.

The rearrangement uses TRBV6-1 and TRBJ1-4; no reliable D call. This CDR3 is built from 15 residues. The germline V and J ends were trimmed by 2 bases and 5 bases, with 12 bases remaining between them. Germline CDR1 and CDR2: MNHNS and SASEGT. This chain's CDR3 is CASSEFSFQNEKLFF. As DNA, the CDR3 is TGTGCCAGCAGTGAATTCAGTTTCCAAAATGAAAAACTGTTTTTT.

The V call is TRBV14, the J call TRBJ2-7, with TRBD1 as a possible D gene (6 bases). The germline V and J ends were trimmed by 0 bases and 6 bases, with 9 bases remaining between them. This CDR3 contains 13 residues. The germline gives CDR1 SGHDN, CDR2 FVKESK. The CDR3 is CASSQDLRGEQYF. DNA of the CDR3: TGTGCCAGCAGCCAAGACCTCAGGGGCGAGCAGTACTTC.

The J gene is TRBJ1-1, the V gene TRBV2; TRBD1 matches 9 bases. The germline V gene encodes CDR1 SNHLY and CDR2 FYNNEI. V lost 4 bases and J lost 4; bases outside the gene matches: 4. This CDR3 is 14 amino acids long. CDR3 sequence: CASSADRGSTEAFF. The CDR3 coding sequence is TGTGCCAGCAGTGCCGACAGGGGGAGCACTGAAGCTTTCTTT. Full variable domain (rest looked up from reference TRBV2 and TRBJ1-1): EPEVTQTPSHQVTQMGQEVILRCVPISNHLYFYWYRQILGQKVEFLVSFYNNEISEKSEIFDDQFSVERPDGSNFTLKIRSTKLEDSAMYFCASSADRGSTEAFFGQGTRLTVV.

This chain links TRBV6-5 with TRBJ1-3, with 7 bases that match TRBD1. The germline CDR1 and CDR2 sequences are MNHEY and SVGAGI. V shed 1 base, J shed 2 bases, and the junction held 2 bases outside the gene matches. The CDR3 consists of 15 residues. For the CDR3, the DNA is TGTGCCAGCAGTTACTTTACAGGGGCTGGAAACACCATATATTTT. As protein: CASSYFTGAGNTIYF.

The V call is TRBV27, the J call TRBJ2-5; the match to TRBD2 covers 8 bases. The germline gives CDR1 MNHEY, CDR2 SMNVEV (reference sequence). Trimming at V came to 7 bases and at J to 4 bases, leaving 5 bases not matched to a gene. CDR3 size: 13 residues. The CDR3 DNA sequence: TGTGCCAGCATGGGGCTAGCGGGAGAGACCCAGTACTTC. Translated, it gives CASMGLAGETQYF.

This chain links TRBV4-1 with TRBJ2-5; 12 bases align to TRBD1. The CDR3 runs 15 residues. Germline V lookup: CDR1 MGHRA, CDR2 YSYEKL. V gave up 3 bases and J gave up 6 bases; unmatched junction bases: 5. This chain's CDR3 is CASSHPGQGAQTQYF. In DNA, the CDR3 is TGCGCCAGCAGCCACCCGGGACAGGGGGCACAGACCCAGTACTTC.

The CDR3 nucleotides read TGTGCCAGCAGCGATGGACAGGGGGCTGGTCAGCCCCAGCATTTT. This gives the protein CASSDGQGAGQPQHF. This chain joins TRBV7-6 and TRBJ1-5, with 11 nucleotides matching TRBD1. Trimming took 5 bases from V and 6 from J; bases not matched to a gene: 6. The germline gives CDR1 SGHVS, CDR2 FNYEAQ. The CDR3 sequence is 15 residues long.

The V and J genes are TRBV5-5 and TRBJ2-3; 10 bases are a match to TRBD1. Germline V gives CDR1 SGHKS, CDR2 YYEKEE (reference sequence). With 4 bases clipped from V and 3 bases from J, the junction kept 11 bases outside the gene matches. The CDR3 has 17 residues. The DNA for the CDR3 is TGTGCCAGCAGCCCGTATCCGGGACAGGGGAAGACAGATACGCAGTATTTT. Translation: CASSPYPGQGKTDTQYF.

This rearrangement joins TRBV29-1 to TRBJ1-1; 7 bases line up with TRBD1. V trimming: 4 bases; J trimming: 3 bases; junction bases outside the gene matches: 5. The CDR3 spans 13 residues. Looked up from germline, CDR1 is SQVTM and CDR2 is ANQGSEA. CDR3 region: CSVGQGRDTEAFF. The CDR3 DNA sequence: TGCAGCGTTGGACAGGGTAGGGACACTGAAGCTTTCTTT.

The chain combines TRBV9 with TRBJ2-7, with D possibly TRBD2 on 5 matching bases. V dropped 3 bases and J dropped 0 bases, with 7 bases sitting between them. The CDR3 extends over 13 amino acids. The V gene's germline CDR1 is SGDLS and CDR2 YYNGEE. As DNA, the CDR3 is TGTGCCAGCAGCGACCGGGACTCCTACGAGCAGTACTTC. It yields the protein CASSDRDSYEQYF.

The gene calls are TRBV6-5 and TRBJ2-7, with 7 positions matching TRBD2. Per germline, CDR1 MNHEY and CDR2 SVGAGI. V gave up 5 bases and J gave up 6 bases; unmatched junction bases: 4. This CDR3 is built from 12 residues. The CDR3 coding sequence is TGTGCCAGCAGTAATGGGGGGGGCGAGCAGTACTTC. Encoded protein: CASSNGGGEQYF.

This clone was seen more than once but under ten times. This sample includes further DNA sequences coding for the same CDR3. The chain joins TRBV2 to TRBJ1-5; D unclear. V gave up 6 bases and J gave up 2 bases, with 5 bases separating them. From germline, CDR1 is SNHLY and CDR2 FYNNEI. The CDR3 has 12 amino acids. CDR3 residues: CASSPGNQPQHF. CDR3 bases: TGTGCCAGCAGCCCGGGCAATCAGCCCCAGCATTTT.

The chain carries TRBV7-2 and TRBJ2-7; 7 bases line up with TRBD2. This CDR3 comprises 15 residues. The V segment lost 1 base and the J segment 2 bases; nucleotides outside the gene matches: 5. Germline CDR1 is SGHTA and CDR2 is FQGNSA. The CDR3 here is CASSLGVAGTYEQYF. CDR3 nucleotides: TGTGCCAGCAGCTTAGGGGTAGCGGGCACCTACGAGCAGTACTTC.

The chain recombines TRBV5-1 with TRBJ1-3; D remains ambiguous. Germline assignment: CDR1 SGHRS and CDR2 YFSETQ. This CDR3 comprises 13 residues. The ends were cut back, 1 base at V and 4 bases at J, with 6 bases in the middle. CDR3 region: CASSLQNGNTIYF. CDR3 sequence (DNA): TGCGCCAGCAGCTTGCAGAACGGAAACACCATATATTTT.

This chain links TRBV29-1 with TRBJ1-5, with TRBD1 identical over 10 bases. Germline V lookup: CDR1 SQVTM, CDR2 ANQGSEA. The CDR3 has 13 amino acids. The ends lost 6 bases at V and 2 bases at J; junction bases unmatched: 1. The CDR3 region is CSVGTGGNQPQHF. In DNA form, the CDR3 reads TGCAGCGTGGGGACAGGGGGCAATCAGCCCCAGCATTTT.

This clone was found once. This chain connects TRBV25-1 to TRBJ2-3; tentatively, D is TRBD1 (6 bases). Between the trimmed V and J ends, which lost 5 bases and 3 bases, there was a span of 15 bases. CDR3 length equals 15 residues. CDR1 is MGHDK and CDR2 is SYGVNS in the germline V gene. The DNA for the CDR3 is TGTGCCAGCAGTTTCTCAGGGGCCCGGACAGATACGCAGTATTTT. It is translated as CASSFSGARTDTQYF.

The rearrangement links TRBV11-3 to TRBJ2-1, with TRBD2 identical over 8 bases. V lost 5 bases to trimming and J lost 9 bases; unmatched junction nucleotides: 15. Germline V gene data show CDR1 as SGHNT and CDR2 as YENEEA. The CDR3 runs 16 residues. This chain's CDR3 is CASSPRTSSGRGEQFF. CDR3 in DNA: TGTGCCAGCAGCCCCCGGACTAGCTCCGGTCGGGGTGAGCAGTTCTTC. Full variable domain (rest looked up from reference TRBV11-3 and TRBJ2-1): EAGVVQSPRYKIIEKKQPVAFWCNPISGHNTLYWYLQNLGQGPELLIRYENEEAVDDSQLPKDRFSAERLKGVDSTLKIQPAELGDSAVYLCASSPRTSSGRGEQFFGPGTRLTVL.

CDR3 amino acids: CASSTHHTPNTEAFF. The CDR3 coding sequence is TGTGCCAGCAGCACACACCATACACCCAACACTGAAGCTTTCTTT. This chain connects TRBV9 to TRBJ1-1; D remains unclear. The CDR3 loop spans 15 amino acids. CDR1 is SGDLS, CDR2 YYNGEE, per germline. V lost 4 bases and J lost 2, with 15 bases in between.

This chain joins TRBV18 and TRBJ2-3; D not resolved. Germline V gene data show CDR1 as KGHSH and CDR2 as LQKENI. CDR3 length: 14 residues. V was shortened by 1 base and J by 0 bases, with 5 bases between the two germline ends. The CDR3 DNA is TGTGCCAGCTCACCACAACTTAGCACAGATACGCAGTATTTT. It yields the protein CASSPQLSTDTQYF.

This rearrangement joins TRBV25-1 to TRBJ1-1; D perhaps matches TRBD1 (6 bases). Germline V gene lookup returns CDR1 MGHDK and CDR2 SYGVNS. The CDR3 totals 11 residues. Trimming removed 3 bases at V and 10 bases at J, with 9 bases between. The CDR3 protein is CASSDTGRAFF. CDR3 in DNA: TGTGCCAGCAGTGACACAGGGCGAGCTTTCTTT.

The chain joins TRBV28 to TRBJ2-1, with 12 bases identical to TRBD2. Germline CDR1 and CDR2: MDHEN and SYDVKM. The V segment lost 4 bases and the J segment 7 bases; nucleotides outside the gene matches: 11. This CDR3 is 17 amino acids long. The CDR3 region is CASSSLRASGRGNEQFF. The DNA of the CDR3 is TGTGCCAGCAGTTCCTTAAGGGCTAGCGGGAGGGGGAATGAGCAGTTCTTC.

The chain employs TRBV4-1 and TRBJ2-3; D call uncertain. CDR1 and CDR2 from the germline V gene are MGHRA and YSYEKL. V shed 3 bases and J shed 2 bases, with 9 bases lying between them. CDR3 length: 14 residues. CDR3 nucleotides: TGCGCCAGCAGCCATTCCGGTTACACAGATACGCAGTATTTT. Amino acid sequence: CASSHSGYTDTQYF.

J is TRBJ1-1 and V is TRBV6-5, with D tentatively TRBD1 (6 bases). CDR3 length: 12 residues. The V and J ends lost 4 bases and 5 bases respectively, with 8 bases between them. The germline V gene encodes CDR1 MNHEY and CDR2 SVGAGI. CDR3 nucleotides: TGTGCCAGCAGTTCAGGGGTTACTGAAGCTTTCTTT. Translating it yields CASSSGVTEAFF.

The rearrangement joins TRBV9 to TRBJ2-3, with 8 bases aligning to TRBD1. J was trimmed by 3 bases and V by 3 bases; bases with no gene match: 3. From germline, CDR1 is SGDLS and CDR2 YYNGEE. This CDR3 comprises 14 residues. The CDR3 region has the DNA TGTGCCAGCAGCGCCCGACAGGGGACAGATACGCAGTATTTT. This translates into CASSARQGTDTQYF.

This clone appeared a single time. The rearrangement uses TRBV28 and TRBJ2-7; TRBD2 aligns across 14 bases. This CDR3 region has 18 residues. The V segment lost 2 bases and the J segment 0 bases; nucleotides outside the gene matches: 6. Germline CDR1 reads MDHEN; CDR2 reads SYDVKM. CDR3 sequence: CASSLTGTSGSSSYEQYF. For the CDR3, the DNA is TGTGCCAGCAGTTTAACCGGGACTAGCGGGAGTTCCTCCTACGAGCAGTACTTC.

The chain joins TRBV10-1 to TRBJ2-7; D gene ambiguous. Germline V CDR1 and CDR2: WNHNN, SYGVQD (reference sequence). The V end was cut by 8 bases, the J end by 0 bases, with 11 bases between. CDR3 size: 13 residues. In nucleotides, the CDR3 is TGCGCCAGCTCCTCCAGAGGCTCCTACGAGCAGTACTTC. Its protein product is CASSSRGSYEQYF.

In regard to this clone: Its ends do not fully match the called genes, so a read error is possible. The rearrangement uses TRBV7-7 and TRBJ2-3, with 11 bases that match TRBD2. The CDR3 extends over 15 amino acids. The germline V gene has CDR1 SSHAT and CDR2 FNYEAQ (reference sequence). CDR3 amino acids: CASSPLAGGADTQYF. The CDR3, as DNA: TGTGCTAGCAGCCCGCTAGCGGGGGGAGCAGATACGCAGTATTTT.

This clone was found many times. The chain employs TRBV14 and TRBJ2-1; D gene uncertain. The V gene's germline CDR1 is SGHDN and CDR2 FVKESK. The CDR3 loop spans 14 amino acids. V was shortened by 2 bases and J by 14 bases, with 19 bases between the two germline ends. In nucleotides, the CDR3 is TGTGCCAGCAGCCAACTAAGCCCGGTACCGCCCGAGTTCTTC. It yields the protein CASSQLSPVPPEFF.

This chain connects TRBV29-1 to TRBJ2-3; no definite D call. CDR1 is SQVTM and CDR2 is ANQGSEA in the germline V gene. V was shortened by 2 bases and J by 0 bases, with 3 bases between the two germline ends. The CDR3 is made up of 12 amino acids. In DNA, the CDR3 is TGCAGCGTTGAACGTAGCACAGATACGCAGTATTTT. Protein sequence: CSVERSTDTQYF.